One sample yielded the 21 T cell receptor beta chains listed below, sequenced in a study of shared clonotypes between healthy human individuals. Assay: immunoSEQ multiplex PCR; the TCRdb copy retains only in-frame clones and omits some. In the table there are a few million clones, around 92% of which are singletons. Sequencing was carried out using naive CD4+ T cells from PBMCs. Subset defined: CD45RA+ positively selected. The receptors were gathered from a man aged 18 to 30 in good health. Some clones in this sample may be carry-over from other donors' samples.

The gene calls are TRBV2 and TRBJ2-7; TRBD2 agrees at 10 bases. V trimming: 3 bases; J trimming: 5 bases; junction bases outside the gene matches: 7. The CDR3 loop spans 15 amino acids. In germline, CDR1 is SNHLY, CDR2 FYNNEI. The chain's CDR3 is CASSDWLAGVNEQYF. In DNA form, the CDR3 reads TGTGCCAGCAGTGACTGGCTAGCGGGAGTAAACGAGCAGTACTTC.

The chain couples TRBV30 to TRBJ2-7, with 7 positions matching TRBD1. The germline V gene encodes CDR1 GTSNPN and CDR2 SVGIG (reference sequence). The CDR3 runs 11 residues. V lost 4 bases, J lost 5 bases, and 2 bases stayed unmatched. CDR3 region: CAWNTGDEQYF. The CDR3, as DNA: TGTGCCTGGAACACAGGGGACGAGCAGTACTTC.

A word on this clone: Other DNA variants within this sample encode the same CDR3. This chain joins TRBV4-2 and TRBJ1-4, with D possibly being TRBD1 (5 bases). Looked up from germline, CDR1 is LGHNA and CDR2 is YNFKEQ. There are 16 residues in the CDR3. Trimming stripped 1 base from V and 1 base from J, with 10 bases between. CDR3 in amino acids: CASSQGGGGTNEKLFF. The CDR3 DNA follows: TGTGCCAGCAGCCAAGGGGGGGGAGGAACTAATGAAAAACTGTTTTTT.

The V and J genes are TRBV7-2 and TRBJ2-1, with D tentatively TRBD1 or TRBD2 (6 bases each). The CDR3 extends over 14 amino acids. Germline CDR1 SGHTA, CDR2 FQGNSA. The germline V and J ends were trimmed by 1 base and 14 bases, with 18 bases remaining between them. The DNA for the CDR3 is TGTGCCAGCAGCTTAGGGTGGGGGGACACCTATAAGTTCTTC. It translates to CASSLGWGDTYKFF.

This clone was counted a few times. The same CDR3 can be traced to other DNA sequences in this sample. This chain uses TRBV29-1 with TRBJ1-5, with D perhaps matching TRBD1 (6 bases). Trimming left V 6 bases short and J 6 bases short, with 12 bases between. CDR3 length equals 12 residues. Germline assignment: CDR1 SQVTM and CDR2 ANQGSEA. The CDR3 bases are TGCAGCGTCGGTGGAGGGGGTCAGCCCCAGCATTTT. It yields the protein CSVGGGGQPQHF.

In regard to this clone: The sample holds other DNA sequences that translate to the same CDR3. This chain uses TRBV2 with TRBJ2-5; D remains ambiguous. Trimming shortened V by 5 bases and J by 1 base, and 2 bases separated the two germline ends. Germline V lookup: CDR1 SNHLY, CDR2 FYNNEI. The CDR3 has 11 amino acids. The CDR3 region has the DNA TGTGCCAGCAGTCGCCAAGAGACCCAGTACTTC. Translated, it gives CASSRQETQYF.

V usage is TRBV30 and J usage is TRBJ1-5; tentative D call: TRBD1 (5 bases). The CDR3 sequence is 14 residues long. Germline V gives CDR1 GTSNPN, CDR2 SVGIG (reference sequence). V gave up 0 bases and J gave up 3 bases, with 9 bases separating them. The CDR3 nucleotides are TGTGCCTGGAGTGTGCAGGGTATCAATCAGCCCCAGCATTTT. Its protein product is CAWSVQGINQPQHF. Filled out from reference TRBV30 and TRBJ1-5, the complete variable domain reads SQTIHQWPATLVQPVGSPLSLECTVEGTSNPNLYWYRQAAGRGLQLLFYSVGIGQISSEVPQNLSASRPQDRQFILSSKKLLLSDSGFYLCAWSVQGINQPQHFGDGTRLSIL.

This rearrangement joins TRBV7-8 to TRBJ1-6; D gene ambiguous. The CDR3 extends over 14 amino acids. Germline CDR1 and CDR2: SGHVS and FQNEAQ. The V end lost 0 bases, the J end lost 4 bases, and 4 bases lay between the germline ends. As DNA, the CDR3 is TGTGCCAGCAGCTTAGCGTCTTATAATTCACCCCTCCACTTT. Its protein product is CASSLASYNSPLHF. Using reference TRBV7-8 and TRBJ1-6 for the parts outside the CDR3, the full variable domain is GAGVSQSPRYKVAKRGQDVALRCDPISGHVSLFWYQQALGQGPEFLTYFQNEAQLDKSGLPSDRFFAERPEGSVSTLKIQRTQQEDSAVYLCASSLASYNSPLHFGNGTRLTVT.

The chain couples TRBV19 to TRBJ2-1; 11 nucleotides match TRBD2. The CDR3 is 15 amino acids. CDR1 is LNHDA and CDR2 is SQIVND in the germline V gene (reference sequence). The V gene end was trimmed by 6 bases and the J gene end by 3 bases; junction bases not matched to a gene: 4. The chain's CDR3 is CASRRLAGIYNEQFF. The CDR3 DNA is TGTGCCAGTAGGAGACTAGCGGGGATCTACAATGAGCAGTTCTTC.

This chain uses TRBV11-1 with TRBJ1-3; perhaps TRBD1 as D (5 bases). The CDR3 is made up of 16 amino acids. Germline V gene data show CDR1 as SGHAT and CDR2 as FQDESV (reference sequence). Trimming took off 4 bases at V and 0 bases at J, with 13 bases between the two ends. This CDR3 reads CASSSTGPSSGNTIYF. In nucleotides, the CDR3 is TGTGCCAGCAGCTCAACAGGACCTAGCTCTGGAAACACCATATATTTT.

A remark on this clone: The same CDR3 is also encoded by other DNA sequences in this sample. V and J are TRBV5-6 and TRBJ2-5; 7 bases agree with TRBD2. There are 14 residues in the CDR3. V dropped 0 bases and J dropped 4; count of bases not matched to a gene: 3. Germline CDR1 is SGHDT and CDR2 is YYEEEE. This chain's CDR3 is CASSLASGGETQYF. In nucleotides, the CDR3 is TGTGCCAGCAGCTTGGCTAGCGGTGGAGAGACCCAGTACTTC.

The rearrangement links TRBV28 to TRBJ1-2; possibly TRBD1 for D (5 bases). V was cut by 8 bases and J by 5 bases, with 18 bases left in between. Germline CDR1 MDHEN, CDR2 SYDVKM. This CDR3 region has 14 residues. The CDR3, as DNA: TGTGCCAGCTCCGGAGGGGTACAGCTATATGGCTACACCTTC. It translates to CASSGGVQLYGYTF.

Turning to this clone: The sample has other DNA sequences that encode this CDR3 too. The chain uses TRBV11-2 and TRBJ2-5; D gene unclear. With 1 base removed from V and 5 bases from J, the gap between germline ends came to 8 bases. The germline CDR1 and CDR2 sequences are SGHAT and FQNNGV. The CDR3 spans 13 residues. The CDR3 nucleotides are TGTGCCAGCAGCTTAGGGGCCCGGGAGACCCAGTACTTC. This encodes CASSLGARETQYF.

The genes are TRBV18 and TRBJ2-4, with 7 nucleotides matching TRBD1. The CDR3 has 12 amino acids. V lost 4 bases and J lost 8; bases outside the gene matches: 2. CDR1 is KGHSH and CDR2 is LQKENI in the germline V gene. The CDR3 loop reads CASSRTGDIQYF. The CDR3 DNA sequence: TGTGCCAGCTCACGAACAGGGGACATTCAGTACTTC.

This clone was counted between two and nine times. The chain combines TRBV19 with TRBJ2-2; the D is unclear. V gave up 6 bases and J gave up 5 bases, with 19 bases separating them. The CDR3 extends over 16 amino acids. Germline assignment: CDR1 LNHDA and CDR2 SQIVND (reference sequence). CDR3 sequence (DNA): TGTGCCAGTAGGAGGTGGGAAGGGATATCGACCGGGGAGCTGTTTTTT. Protein sequence: CASRRWEGISTGELFF.

Comment on this clone: At the DNA level, this CDR3 is encoded by other sequences in the same sample as well. The chain has TRBV29-1 and TRBJ2-3, with 7 bases matching TRBD2. Unmatched junction bases numbered 2, after V lost 4 bases and J lost 1 base. The V gene's germline CDR1 is SQVTM and CDR2 ANQGSEA. The CDR3 runs to 13 residues. As DNA, the CDR3 is TGCAGCGTTGCAGGGAGGGGCACAGATACGCAGTATTTT. This translates into CSVAGRGTDTQYF.

The gene calls are TRBV5-1 and TRBJ2-2; 10 nucleotides align to TRBD2. Unmatched junction bases numbered 7, after V lost 4 bases and J lost 7 bases. Germline V CDR1 and CDR2: SGHRS, YFSETQ. The CDR3 sequence is 15 residues long. The CDR3 region is CASSGTGTSVGELFF. DNA for the CDR3: TGCGCCAGCAGCGGAACCGGGACTAGCGTCGGGGAGCTGTTTTTT.

This clone was seen just once. V gene TRBV5-4 combines with J gene TRBJ2-5; either TRBD1 or TRBD2 may supply D (7 bases each). V was shortened by 6 bases and J by 2 bases, with 20 bases between the two germline ends. The germline gives CDR1 SGHNT, CDR2 YYREEE (reference sequence). CDR3 size: 16 residues. The CDR3 region is CASTQGGGVGQETQYF. In DNA form, the CDR3 reads TGTGCCAGCACCCAGGGGGGGGGAGTCGGGCAAGAGACCCAGTACTTC.

The chain joins TRBV6-5 to TRBJ2-7; D is possibly TRBD2 (7 bases). V dropped 4 bases and J dropped 1 base, with 11 bases sitting between them. The CDR3 covers 14 residues. Germline V gene sequence: CDR1 MNHEY, CDR2 SVGAGI. DNA of the CDR3: TGTGCCAGCAGTTGGGGGGGGCCGTCCTACGAGCAGTACTTC. It specifies CASSWGGPSYEQYF.

About this clone itself: Other DNA sequences in this sample translate to the same CDR3. The chain couples TRBV19 to TRBJ1-5; 9 bases are shared with TRBD1. CDR1 LNHDA and CDR2 SQIVND come from the germline V gene (reference sequence). There are 15 residues in the CDR3. Losses at the gene ends were 3 bases for V and 2 bases for J; bases not matched to a gene: 2. The DNA of the CDR3 is TGTGCCAGTAGTATGGGACAGGGAGGCAATCAGCCCCAGCATTTT. It encodes CASSMGQGGNQPQHF.

The chain uses TRBV2 and TRBJ2-6; weak D call: TRBD1 (6 bases). This CDR3 region has 20 residues. V lost 5 bases and J lost 0, with 23 bases in between. Germline-derived CDR1 and CDR2 are SNHLY and FYNNEI. This CDR3 reads CASSPKGQLEPYSGANVLTF. The CDR3 DNA reads as TGTGCCAGCAGTCCTAAAGGACAGTTGGAACCTTACTCTGGGGCCAACGTCCTGACTTTC.